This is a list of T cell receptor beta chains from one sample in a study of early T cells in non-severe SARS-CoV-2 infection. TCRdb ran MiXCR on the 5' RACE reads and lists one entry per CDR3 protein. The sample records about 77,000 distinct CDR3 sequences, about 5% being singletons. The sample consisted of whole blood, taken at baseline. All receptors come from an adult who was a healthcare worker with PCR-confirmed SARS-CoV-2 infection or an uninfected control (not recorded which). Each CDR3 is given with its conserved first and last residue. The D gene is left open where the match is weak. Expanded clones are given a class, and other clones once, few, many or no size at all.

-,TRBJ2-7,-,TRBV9,CASSVDGYEQYF,TGTGCCAGCAGCGTAGACGGGTATGAGCAGTACTTC
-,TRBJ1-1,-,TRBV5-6,CASSFRSEAFF,TGTGCCAGCAGCTTTCGGTCTGAAGCTTTCTTT
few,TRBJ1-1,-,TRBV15,CATSRGGSRRNTEAFF,TGTGCCACCAGCAGAGGGGGGAGCCGGAGGAACACTGAAGCTTTCTTT
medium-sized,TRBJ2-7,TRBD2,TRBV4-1,CASSIGLAGESRSYEQYF,TGCGCCAGCAGCATCGGTCTAGCGGGAGAAAGTCGCTCCTACGAGCAGTACTTC
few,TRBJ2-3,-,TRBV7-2,CASSLSTGPSTDTQYF,TGTGCCAGCAGCCTCTCGACAGGACCAAGCACAGATACGCAGTATTTT
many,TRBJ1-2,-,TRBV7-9,CASSPITWGYTF,TGTGCCAGCAGCCCCATCACTTGGGGCTACACCTTC
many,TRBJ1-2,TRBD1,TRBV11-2,CASSSTGTGIVDGYTF,TGTGCCAGCAGCTCGACCGGGACAGGGATCGTCGATGGCTACACCTTC
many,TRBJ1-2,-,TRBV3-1,CASSRNVWYGYTF,TGTGCCAGCAGCCGGAACGTCTGGTATGGCTACACCTTC
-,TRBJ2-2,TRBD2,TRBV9,CASSVVLAENPTANTGELFF,TGTGCCAGCAGCGTAGTACTAGCGGAAAATCCCACCGCGAACACCGGGGAGCTGTTTTTT
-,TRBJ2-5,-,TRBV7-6,CASSLPQETQYF,TGTGCCAGCAGCTTACCTCAAGAGACCCAGTACTTC
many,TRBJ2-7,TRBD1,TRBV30,CAWAGTGSTYEQYF,TGTGCCTGGGCAGGGACAGGGTCTACCTACGAGCAGTACTTC
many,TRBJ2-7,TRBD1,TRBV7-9,CASSLARDRGQGEQYF,TGTGCCAGCAGCTTAGCAAGGGACAGGGGGCAAGGGGAGCAGTACTTC
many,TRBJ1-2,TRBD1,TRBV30,CAWSVGQGGGYTF,TGTGCCTGGAGTGTAGGACAGGGAGGCGGCTACACCTTC
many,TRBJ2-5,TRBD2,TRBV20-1,CSALPIHSGEQETQYF,TGCAGTGCTCTACCAATACATAGCGGGGAACAAGAGACCCAGTACTTC
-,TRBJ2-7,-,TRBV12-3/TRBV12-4,CASSTYSPEEQYF,TGTGCCAGCAGTACATACAGCCCCGAGGAGCAGTACTTC
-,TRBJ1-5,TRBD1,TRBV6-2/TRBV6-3,CASSARDSLQPQHF,TGTGCCAGCAGTGCGAGGGACAGTTTACAGCCCCAGCATTTT
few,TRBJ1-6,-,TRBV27,CASSFANSPLHF,TGTGCCAGCAGTTTCGCTAATTCACCCCTCCACTTT
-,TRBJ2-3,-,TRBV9,CASRDGSTDTQYF,TGTGCCTCCCGGGACGGCAGCACAGATACGCAGTATTTT
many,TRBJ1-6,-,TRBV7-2,CASSLGTFRSPLHF,TGTGCCAGCAGCTTAGGGACTTTTCGTTCACCCCTCCACTTT
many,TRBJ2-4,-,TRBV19,CASRSPQGSKNIQYF,TGTGCCAGTAGGTCCCCTCAGGGGTCCAAAAACATTCAGTACTTC
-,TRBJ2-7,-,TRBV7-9,CASSSPEEYEQYF,TGTGCCAGCAGCTCCCCGGAAGAATACGAGCAGTACTTC
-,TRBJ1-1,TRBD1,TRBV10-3,CAISGEGAGFEAFF,TGTGCCATCAGTGGCGAGGGGGCAGGATTTGAAGCTTTCTTT
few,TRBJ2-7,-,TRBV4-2,CASSQVTSETGRFSYEQYF,TGTGCCAGCAGCCAAGTCACGTCTGAGACAGGGAGGTTTTCCTACGAGCAGTACTTC
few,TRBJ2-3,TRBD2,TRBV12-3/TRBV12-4,CASRTSGLATDTQYF,TGTGCCAGCAGGACTTCGGGACTAGCCACAGATACGCAGTATTTT
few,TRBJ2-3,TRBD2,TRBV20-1,CSARSTSGSSRDTQYF,TGCAGTGCTAGGTCTACTAGCGGGTCCTCGAGGGATACGCAGTATTTT
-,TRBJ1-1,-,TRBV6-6,CASSTPSETQPNTEAFF,TGTGCCAGCAGCACGCCCTCCGAAACTCAACCGAACACTGAAGCTTTCTTT
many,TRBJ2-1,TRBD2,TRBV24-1,CATRGGPYNEQFF,TGTGCCACCCGGGGGGGTCCCTACAATGAGCAGTTCTTC
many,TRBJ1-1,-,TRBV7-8,CASSPIMPEAFF,TGTGCCAGCAGTCCAATCATGCCAGAAGCTTTCTTT
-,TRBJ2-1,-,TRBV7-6,CASSLAHVGEQFF,TGTGCCAGCAGCTTAGCCCACGTCGGTGAGCAGTTCTTC
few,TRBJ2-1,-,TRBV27,CASSRSRAPEDEQFF,TGTGCCAGCAGCAGAAGCCGGGCCCCCGAGGATGAGCAGTTCTTC
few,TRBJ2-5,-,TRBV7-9,CASSLAVRDYRPYQETQYF,TGTGCCAGCAGCTTAGCCGTCAGGGATTATCGGCCGTACCAAGAGACCCAGTACTTC
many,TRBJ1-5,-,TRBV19,CASSIRTADQPQHF,TGTGCCAGTAGTATAAGGACAGCGGATCAGCCCCAGCATTTT
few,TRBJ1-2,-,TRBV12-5,CASGEDTPLGYTF,TGTGCTAGTGGGGAGGACACTCCCTTAGGCTACACCTTC
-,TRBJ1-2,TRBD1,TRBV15,CATSVGQGPPTF,TGTGCCACCAGCGTCGGACAGGGGCCGCCAACCTTC
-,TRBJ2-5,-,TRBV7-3,CASSFQGRQETQYF,TGTGCCAGCAGTTTCCAGGGGCGGCAAGAGACCCAGTACTTC
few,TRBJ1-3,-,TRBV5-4,CASSLRGAAGNTIYF,TGTGCCAGCAGCTTAAGGGGCGCCGCTGGAAACACCATATATTTT
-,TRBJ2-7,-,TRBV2,CASSGTARRYEQYF,TGTGCCAGCAGTGGGACAGCGAGGAGGTACGAGCAGTACTTC
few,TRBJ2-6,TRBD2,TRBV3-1,CASYGAGVTGANVLTF,TGTGCCAGCTATGGAGCGGGAGTAACCGGGGCCAACGTCCTGACTTTC
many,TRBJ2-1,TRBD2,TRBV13,CASSHSGRTYNEQFF,TGTGCCAGCAGTCATAGCGGGAGAACCTACAATGAGCAGTTCTTC
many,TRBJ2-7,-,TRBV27,CASSRASSTYEQYF,TGTGCCAGCAGTCGGGCTAGCAGCACCTACGAGCAGTACTTC
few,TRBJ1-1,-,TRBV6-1,CASSWERNTEAFF,TGTGCCAGCAGTTGGGAGAGGAACACTGAAGCTTTCTTT
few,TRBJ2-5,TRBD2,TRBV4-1,CASSHFGAGGPRDRETQYF,TGCGCCAGCAGCCACTTCGGAGCGGGAGGGCCTAGGGACCGAGAGACCCAGTACTTC
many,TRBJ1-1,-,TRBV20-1,CSASRVSNTEAFF,TGCAGTGCTTCCCGGGTCTCGAACACTGAAGCTTTCTTT
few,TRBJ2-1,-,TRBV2,CAREKDSAHNEQFF,TGTGCCAGGGAAAAGGACAGTGCCCACAATGAGCAGTTCTTC
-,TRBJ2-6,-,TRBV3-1,CASSQNRAQWANVLTF,TGTGCCAGCAGCCAAAACAGGGCACAGTGGGCCAACGTCCTGACTTTC
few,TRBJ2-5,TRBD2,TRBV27,CASSPGGGAYQETQYF,TGTGCCAGCAGTCCCGGGGGAGGGGCGTACCAAGAGACCCAGTACTTC
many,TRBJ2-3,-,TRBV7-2,CASSFLSGNTDTQYF,TGTGCCAGCAGCTTCCTGAGTGGTAACACAGATACGCAGTATTTT
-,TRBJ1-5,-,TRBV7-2,CASSLVDINQPQHF,TGTGCCAGCAGCTTAGTGGATATCAATCAGCCCCAGCATTTT
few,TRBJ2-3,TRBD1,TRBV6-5,CATPRDRGADTQYF,TGTGCCACACCTCGTGACAGGGGTGCAGATACGCAGTATTTT
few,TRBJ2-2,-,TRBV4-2,CASSQDFRATGELFF,TGTGCCAGCAGCCAAGATTTCCGGGCCACCGGGGAGCTGTTTTTT
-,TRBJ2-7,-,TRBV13,CASSSLGNYEQYF,TGTGCCAGCAGCTCCCTGGGTAACTACGAGCAGTACTTC